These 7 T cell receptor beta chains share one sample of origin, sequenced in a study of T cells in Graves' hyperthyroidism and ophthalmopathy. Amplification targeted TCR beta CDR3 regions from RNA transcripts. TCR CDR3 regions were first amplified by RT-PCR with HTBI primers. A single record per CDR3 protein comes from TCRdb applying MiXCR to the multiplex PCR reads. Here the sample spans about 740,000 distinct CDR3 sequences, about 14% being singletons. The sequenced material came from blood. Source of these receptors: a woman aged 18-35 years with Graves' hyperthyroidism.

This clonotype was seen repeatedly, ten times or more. This CDR3 reads CASSGDRAYTEAFF. CDR3 nucleotides: TGTGCCAGCAGCGGGGACAGGGCCTACACTGAAGCTTTCTTT. The chain employs TRBV2 and TRBJ1-1, with 9 positions matching TRBD1. The V gene end was trimmed by 6 bases and the J gene end by 3 bases; junction bases not matched to a gene: 5. Germline V gene data show CDR1 as SNHLY and CDR2 as FYNNEI. This CDR3 comprises 14 residues.

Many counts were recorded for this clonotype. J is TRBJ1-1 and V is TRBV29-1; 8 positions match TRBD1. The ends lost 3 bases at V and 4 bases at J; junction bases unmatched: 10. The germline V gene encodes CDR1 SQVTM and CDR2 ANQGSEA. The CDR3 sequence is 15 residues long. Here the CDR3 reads CSVDGGQGGTTEAFF. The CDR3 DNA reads TGCAGCGTTGACGGTGGACAGGGAGGGACCACTGAAGCTTTCTTT.

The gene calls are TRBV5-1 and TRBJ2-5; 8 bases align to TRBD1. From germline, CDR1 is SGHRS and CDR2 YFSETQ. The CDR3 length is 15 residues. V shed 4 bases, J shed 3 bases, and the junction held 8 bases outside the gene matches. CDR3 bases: TGCGCCAGCAGCGCCCGGCCGGGACAGGAAGAGACCCAGTACTTC. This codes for CASSARPGQEETQYF.

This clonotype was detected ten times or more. The CDR3 bases are TGTGCCTGGACGCTACAGGGGTGGGCCAACGTCCTGACTTTC. Translated: CAWTLQGWANVLTF. This chain joins TRBV30 and TRBJ2-6; 7 nucleotides line up with TRBD1. The CDR3 has 14 amino acids. CDR1 GTSNPN and CDR2 SVGIG come from the germline V gene (reference sequence). V lost 4 bases and J lost 5; bases outside the gene matches: 5.

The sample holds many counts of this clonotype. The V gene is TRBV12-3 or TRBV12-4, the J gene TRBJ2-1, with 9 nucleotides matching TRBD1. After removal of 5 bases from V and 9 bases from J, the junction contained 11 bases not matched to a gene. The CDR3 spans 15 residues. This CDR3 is CASSTNRGRRAEQFF. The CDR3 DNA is TGTGCCAGCAGTACTAACAGGGGGCGTCGCGCTGAGCAGTTCTTC.

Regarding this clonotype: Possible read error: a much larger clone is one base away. CDR3 DNA sequence: TGTGCCAGCAGTTTACCCGCGGGGCGAGAGACCCAGTACTTC. Its translation is CASSLPAGRETQYF. J is TRBJ2-5 and V is TRBV28, with D tentatively TRBD2 (6 bases). CDR3 length: 14 residues. V lost 2 bases, J lost 4 bases, and 11 bases lay in between. CDR1 and CDR2 (germline): MDHEN, SYDVKM.

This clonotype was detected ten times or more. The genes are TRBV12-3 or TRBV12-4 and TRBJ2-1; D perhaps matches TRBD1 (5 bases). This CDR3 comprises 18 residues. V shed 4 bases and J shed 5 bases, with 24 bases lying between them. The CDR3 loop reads CASSSGSLLGALHNEQFF. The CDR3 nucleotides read TGTGCCAGCAGTTCCGGGTCGCTTTTAGGGGCCCTACACAATGAGCAGTTCTTC.